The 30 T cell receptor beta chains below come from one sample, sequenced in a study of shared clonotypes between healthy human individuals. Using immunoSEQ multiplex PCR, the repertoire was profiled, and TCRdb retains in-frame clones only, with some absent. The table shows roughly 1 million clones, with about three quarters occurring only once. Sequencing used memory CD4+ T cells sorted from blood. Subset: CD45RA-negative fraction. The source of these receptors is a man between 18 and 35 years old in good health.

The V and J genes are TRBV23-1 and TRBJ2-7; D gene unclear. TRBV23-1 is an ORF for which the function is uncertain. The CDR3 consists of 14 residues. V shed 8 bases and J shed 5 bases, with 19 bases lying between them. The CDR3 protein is CASDKLYWSDEQYF. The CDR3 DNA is TGCGCCAGCGACAAGCTTTATTGGAGCGACGAGCAGTACTTC.

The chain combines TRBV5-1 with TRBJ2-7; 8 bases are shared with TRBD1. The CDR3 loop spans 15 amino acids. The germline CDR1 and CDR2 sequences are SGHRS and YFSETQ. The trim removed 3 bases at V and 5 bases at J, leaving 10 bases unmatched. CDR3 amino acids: CASSSGTGPVNEQYF. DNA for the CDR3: TGCGCCAGCAGCTCAGGGACAGGCCCGGTAAACGAGCAGTACTTC.

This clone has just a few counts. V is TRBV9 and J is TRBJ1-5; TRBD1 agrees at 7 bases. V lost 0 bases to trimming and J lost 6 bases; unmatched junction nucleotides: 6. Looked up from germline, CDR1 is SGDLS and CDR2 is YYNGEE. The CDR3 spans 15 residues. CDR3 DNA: TGTGCCAGCAGCGTAGCGGGGACAGCTTTTCAGCCCCAGCATTTT. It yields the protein CASSVAGTAFQPQHF.

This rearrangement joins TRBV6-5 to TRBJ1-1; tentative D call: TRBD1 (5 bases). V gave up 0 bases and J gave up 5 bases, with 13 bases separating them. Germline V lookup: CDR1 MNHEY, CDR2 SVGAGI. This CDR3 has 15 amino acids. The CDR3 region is CASSYSQGVGTEAFF. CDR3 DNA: TGTGCCAGCAGTTACTCGCAAGGGGTGGGGACTGAAGCTTTCTTT.

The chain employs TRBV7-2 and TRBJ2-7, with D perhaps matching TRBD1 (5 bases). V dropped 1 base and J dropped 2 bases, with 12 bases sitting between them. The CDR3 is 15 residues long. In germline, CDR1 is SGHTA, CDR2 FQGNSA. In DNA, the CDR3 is TGTGCCAGCAGCTTAGGTTGGGGCAACCCCTACGAGCAGTACTTC. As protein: CASSLGWGNPYEQYF.

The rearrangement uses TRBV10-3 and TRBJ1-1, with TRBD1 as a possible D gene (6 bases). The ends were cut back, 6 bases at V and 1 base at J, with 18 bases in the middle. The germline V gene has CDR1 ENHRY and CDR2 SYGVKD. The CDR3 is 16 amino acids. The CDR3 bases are TGTGCCATCAGCCCAAGGGGGGGGCGCGGGAACACTGAAGCTTTCTTT. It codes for CAISPRGGRGNTEAFF.

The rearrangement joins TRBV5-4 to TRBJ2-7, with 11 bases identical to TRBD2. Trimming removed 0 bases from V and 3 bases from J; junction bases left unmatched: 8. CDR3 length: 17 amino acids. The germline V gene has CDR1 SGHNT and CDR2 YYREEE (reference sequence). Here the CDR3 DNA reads TGTGCCAGCAGCTTGGCCACTAGCGGGAGAACCTACTACGAGCAGTACTTC. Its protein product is CASSLATSGRTYYEQYF.

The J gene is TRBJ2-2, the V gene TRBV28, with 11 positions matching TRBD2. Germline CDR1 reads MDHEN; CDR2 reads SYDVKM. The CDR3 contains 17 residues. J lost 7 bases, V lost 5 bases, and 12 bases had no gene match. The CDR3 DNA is TGTGCCAGCAGTGTACTAGCGGGGGCCAGGGGGAACGGGGAGCTGTTTTTT. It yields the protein CASSVLAGARGNGELFF.

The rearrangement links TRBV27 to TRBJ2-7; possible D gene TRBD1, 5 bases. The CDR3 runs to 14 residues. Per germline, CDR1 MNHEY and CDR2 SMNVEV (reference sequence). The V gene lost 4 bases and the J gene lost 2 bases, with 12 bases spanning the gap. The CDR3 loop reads CASSSLGVTYEQYF. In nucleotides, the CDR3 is TGTGCCAGCAGTTCCCTAGGGGTTACCTACGAGCAGTACTTC.

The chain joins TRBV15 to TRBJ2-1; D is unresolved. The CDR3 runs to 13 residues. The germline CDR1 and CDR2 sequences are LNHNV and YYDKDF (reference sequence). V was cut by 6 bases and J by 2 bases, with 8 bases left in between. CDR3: CATRMGTYNEQFF. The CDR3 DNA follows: TGTGCCACCAGGATGGGTACCTACAATGAGCAGTTCTTC.

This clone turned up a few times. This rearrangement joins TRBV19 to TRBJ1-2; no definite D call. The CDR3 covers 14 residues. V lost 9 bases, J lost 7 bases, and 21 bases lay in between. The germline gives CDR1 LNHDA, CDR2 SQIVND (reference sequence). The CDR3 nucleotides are TGTGCCAGCGCTCCGGGGTCGGGAGGTCTTGGCTACACCTTC. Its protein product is CASAPGSGGLGYTF.

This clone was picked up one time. CDR3 residues: CASSQDSLVGLVEQYF. As DNA, the CDR3 is TGTGCCAGCAGCCAAGATAGTTTAGTAGGACTGGTGGAGCAGTACTTC. The rearrangement uses TRBV14 and TRBJ2-7; a weak D match, TRBD2 (5 bases). The CDR3 runs 16 residues. Trimming removed 0 bases from V and 7 bases from J, with 19 bases in between. Germline V gene lookup returns CDR1 SGHDN and CDR2 FVKESK.

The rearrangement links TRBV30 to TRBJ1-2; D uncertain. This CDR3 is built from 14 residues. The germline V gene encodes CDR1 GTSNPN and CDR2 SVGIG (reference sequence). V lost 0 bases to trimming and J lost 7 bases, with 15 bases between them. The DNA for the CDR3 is TGTGCCTGGAGTGTACTTGGATCCGGTTCTGGCTACACCTTC. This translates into CAWSVLGSGSGYTF.

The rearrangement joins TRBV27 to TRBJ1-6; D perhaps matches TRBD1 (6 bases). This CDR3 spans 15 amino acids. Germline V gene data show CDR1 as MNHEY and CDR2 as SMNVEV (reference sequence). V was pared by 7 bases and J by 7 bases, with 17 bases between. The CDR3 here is CASTSPGHENSPLHF. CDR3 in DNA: TGTGCCAGCACCTCACCGGGACATGAGAATTCACCCCTCCACTTT.

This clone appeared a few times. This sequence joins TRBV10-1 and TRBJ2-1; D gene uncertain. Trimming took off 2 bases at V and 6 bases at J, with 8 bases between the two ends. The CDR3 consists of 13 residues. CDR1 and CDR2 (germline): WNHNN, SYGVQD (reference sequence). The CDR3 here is CASSEAYPNEQFF. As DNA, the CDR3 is TGCGCCAGCAGTGAGGCATACCCCAATGAGCAGTTCTTC.

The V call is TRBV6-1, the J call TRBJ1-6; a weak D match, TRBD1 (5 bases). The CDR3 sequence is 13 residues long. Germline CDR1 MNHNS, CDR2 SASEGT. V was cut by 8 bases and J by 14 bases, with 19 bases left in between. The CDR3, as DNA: TGTGCCAGCGGATCGGCGGGACGACTGGCCCTCCACTTT. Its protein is CASGSAGRLALHF.

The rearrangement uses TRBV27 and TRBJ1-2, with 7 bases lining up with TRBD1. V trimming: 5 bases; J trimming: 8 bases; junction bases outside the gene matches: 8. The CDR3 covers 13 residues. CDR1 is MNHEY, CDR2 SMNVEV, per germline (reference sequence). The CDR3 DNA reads TGTGCCAGCAGTCCCGACAGGGTGAGAGGCTACACCTTC. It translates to CASSPDRVRGYTF.

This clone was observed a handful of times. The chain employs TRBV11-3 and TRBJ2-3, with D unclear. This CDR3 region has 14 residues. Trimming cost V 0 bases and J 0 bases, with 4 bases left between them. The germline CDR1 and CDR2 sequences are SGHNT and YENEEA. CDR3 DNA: TGTGCCAGCAGCTTAGAGGGAAGCACAGATACGCAGTATTTT. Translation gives CASSLEGSTDTQYF.

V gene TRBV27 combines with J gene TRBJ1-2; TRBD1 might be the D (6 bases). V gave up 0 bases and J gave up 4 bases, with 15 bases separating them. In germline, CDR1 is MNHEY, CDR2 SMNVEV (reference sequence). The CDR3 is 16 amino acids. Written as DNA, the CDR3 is TGTGCCAGCAGTTTATCTGGTACCGGGACAATCTATGGCTACACCTTC. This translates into CASSLSGTGTIYGYTF.

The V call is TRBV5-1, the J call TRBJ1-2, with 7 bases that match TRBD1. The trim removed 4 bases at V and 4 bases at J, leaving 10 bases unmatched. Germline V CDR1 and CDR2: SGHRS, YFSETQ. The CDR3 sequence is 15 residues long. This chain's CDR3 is CASSQGGRPVYGYTF. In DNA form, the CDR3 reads TGCGCCAGCAGCCAGGGGGGGCGCCCAGTCTATGGCTACACCTTC.

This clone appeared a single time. The CDR3 is CASSFSSGAYEQYF. In DNA form, the CDR3 reads TGTGCCAGCAGCTTTTCCTCCGGGGCCTACGAGCAGTACTTC. V is TRBV7-8 and J is TRBJ2-7; D may be TRBD2 (5 bases). Trimming shortened V by 3 bases and J by 2 bases, and 11 bases separated the two germline ends. CDR1 is SGHVS and CDR2 is FQNEAQ in the germline V gene. This CDR3 contains 14 residues.

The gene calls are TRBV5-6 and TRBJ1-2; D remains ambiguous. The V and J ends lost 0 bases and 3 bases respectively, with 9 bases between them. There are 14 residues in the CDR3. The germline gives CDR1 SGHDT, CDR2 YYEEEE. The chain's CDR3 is CASSLVQNDYGYTF. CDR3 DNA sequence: TGTGCCAGCAGCTTGGTTCAGAACGACTATGGCTACACCTTC.

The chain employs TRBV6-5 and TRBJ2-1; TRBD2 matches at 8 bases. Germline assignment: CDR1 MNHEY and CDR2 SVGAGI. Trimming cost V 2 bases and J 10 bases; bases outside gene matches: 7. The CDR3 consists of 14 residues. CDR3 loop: CASSYDGTRSEQFF. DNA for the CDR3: TGTGCCAGCAGTTACGATGGGACTAGGAGCGAGCAGTTCTTC.

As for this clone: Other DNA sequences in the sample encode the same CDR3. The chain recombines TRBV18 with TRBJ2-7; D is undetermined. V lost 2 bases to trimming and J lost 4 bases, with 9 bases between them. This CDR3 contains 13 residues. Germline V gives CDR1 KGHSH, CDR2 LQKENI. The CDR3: CASSPGQVYEQYF. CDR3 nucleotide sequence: TGTGCCAGCTCACCAGGGCAGGTATACGAGCAGTACTTC.

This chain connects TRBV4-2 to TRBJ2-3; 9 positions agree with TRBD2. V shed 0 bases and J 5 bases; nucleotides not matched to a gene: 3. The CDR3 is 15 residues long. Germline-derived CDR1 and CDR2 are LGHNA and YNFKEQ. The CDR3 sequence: CASSQERGGGDTQYF. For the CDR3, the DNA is TGTGCCAGCAGCCAAGAGCGGGGGGGCGGAGATACGCAGTATTTT.

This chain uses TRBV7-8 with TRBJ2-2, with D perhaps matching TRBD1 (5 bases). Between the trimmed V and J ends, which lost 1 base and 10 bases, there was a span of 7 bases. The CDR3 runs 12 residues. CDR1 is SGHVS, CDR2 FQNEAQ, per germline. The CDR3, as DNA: TGTGCCAGCAGCTTAGAAGGGGCGGAGCTGTTTTTT. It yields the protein CASSLEGAELFF.

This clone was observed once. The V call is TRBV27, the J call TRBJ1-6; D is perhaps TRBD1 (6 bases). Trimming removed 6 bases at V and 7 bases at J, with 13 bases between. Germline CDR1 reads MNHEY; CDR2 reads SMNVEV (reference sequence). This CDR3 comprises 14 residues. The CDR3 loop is CASRPQGNNSPLHF. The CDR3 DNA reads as TGTGCCAGCAGGCCACAGGGAAACAATTCACCCCTCCACTTT.

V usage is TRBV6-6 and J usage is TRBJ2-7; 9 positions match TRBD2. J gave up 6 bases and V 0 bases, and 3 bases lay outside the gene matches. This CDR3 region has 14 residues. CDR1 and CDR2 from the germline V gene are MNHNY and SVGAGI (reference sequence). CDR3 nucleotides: TGTGCCAGCAGTTACTCCGGGACTAGCACCGAGCAGTACTTC. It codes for CASSYSGTSTEQYF.

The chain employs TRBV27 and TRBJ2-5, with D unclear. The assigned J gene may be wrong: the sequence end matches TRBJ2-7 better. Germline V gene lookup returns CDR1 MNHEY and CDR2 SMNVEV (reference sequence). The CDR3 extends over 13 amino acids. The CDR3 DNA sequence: TGTGCCAGTTCGCCCCGTCCGCGAGGCGAGCAGTACTTC. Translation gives CASSPRPRGEQYF.

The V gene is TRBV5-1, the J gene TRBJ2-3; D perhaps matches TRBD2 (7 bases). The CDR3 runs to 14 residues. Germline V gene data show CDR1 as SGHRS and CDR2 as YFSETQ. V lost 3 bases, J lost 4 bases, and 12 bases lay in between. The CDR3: CASSSGGIADTQYF. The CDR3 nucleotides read TGCGCCAGCAGCTCGGGGGGCATCGCAGATACGCAGTATTTT.